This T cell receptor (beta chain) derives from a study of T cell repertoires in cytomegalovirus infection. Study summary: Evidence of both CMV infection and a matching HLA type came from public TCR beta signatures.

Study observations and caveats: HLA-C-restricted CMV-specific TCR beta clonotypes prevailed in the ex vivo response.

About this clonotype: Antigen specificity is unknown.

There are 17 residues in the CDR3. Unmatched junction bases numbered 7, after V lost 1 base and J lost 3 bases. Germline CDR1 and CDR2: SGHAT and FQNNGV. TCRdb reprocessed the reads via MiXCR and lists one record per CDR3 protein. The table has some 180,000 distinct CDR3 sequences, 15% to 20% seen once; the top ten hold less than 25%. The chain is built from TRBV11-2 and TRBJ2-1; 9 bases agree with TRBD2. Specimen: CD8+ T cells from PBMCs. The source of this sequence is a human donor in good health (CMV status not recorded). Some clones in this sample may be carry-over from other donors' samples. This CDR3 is CASSLASVSGGYNEQFF. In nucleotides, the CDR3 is TGTGCCAGCAGCTTAGCCTCCGTTAGCGGGGGCTACAATGAGCAGTTCTTC.